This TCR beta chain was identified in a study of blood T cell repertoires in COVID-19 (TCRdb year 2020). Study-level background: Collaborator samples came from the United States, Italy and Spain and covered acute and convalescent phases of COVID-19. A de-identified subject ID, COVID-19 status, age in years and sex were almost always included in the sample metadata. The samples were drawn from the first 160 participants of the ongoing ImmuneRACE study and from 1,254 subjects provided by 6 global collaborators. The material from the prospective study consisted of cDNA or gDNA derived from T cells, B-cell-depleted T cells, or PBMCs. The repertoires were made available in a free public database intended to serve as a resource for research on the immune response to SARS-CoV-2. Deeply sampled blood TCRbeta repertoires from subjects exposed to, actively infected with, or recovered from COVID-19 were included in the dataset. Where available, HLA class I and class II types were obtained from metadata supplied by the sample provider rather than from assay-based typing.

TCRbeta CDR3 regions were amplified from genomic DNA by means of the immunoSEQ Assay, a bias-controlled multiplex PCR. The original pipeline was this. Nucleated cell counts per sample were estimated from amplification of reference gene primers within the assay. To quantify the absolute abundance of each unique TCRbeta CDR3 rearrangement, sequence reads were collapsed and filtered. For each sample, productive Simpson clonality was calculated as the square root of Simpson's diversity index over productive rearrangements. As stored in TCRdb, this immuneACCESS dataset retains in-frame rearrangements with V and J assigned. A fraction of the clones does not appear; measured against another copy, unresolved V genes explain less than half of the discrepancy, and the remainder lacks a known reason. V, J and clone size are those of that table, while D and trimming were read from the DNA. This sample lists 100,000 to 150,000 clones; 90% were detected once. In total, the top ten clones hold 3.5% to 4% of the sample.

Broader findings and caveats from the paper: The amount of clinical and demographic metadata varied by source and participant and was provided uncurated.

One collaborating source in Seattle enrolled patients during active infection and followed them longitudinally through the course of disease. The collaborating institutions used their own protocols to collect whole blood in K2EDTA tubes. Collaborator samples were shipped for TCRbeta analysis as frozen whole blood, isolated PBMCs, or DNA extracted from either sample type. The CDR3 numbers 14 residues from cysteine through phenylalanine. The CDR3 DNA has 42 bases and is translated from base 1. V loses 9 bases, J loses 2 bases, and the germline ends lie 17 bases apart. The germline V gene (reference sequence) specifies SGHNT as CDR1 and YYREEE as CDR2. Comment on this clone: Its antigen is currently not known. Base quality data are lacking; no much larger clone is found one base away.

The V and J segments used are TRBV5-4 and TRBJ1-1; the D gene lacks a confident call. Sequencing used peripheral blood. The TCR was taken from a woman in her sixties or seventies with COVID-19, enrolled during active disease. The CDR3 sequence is CATLRGGANTEAFF. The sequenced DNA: TGTGCCACTTTACGAGGAGGAGCTAACACTGAAGCTTTCTTT.